Described below is a single T cell receptor (beta chain) sequence and its context. Its antigen is as yet unknown. The template was genomic DNA from peripheral blood, not RNA. These data are taken from a study of T cell repertoires in aging, cancer and after chemotherapy. As for the study in general: Paired samples before and after chemotherapy came from chronic lymphocytic leukemia patients on fludarabine- or bendamustine-based regimens. About 8.1 million TCR reads made up the full dataset. The study's findings and limits: Across the chemotherapy interval, each cancer cohort showed higher median generation probability, suggesting thymic rebound. Age-matched healthy donors had significantly more diverse, less clonal blood TCR repertoires than untreated cancer patients.

The V and J ends lost 6 bases and 7 bases respectively, with 16 bases between them. Germline assignment: CDR1 MNHNY and CDR2 SVGAGI (reference sequence). This CDR3 comprises 15 residues. A mixed TRB-A/B primer pool amplified rearranged TRB by multiplex touch-down PCR. Each CDR3 protein is one row after TCRdb ran MiXCR on the multiplex PCR reads. The sample yields 2,400 or so distinct CDR3 sequences, around 22% seen once. The sequenced sample was blood. The genes are TRBV6-6 and TRBJ1-6, with a possible D match to TRBD1 (6 bases). The source is a human donor with a blood cancer. CDR3 sequence reads: CASSLLTRGNSPLHF. CDR3 nucleotides: TGTGCCAGCAGCCTCCTAACTAGGGGGAATTCACCCCTCCACTTT.